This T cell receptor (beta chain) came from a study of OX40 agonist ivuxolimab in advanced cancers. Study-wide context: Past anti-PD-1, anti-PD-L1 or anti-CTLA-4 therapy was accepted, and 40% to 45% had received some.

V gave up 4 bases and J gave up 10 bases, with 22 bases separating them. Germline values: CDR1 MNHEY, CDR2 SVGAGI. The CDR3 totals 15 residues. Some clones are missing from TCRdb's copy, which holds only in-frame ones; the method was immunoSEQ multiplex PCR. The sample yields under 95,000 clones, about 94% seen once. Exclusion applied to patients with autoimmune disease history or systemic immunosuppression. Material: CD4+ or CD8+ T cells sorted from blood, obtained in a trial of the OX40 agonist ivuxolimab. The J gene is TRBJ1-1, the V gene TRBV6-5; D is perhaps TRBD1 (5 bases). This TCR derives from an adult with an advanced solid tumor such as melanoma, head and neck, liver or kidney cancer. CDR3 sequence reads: CASSLGGTPRPGAFF. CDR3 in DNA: TGTGCCAGCAGTTTGGGGGGGACCCCCCGACCTGGAGCTTTCTTT.